Shown below are 18 T cell receptor beta chains from a single sample sequenced in a study of cytomegalovirus exposure and HLA in healthy donors. Primers included in the PCR were 60 Vbeta and 13 Jbeta primers. Clones were read by immunoSEQ multiplex PCR, and TCRdb kept only the in-frame ones, dropping some. The sample shows about 90,000 clones, approximately 84% of them seen only once. Sequenced sample: PBMCs. The receptor set was obtained from a man aged 18 to 29 in good health and CMV-seronegative.

The V call is TRBV4-1, the J call TRBJ2-7, with 7 bases matching TRBD2. Trimming at V came to 1 base and at J to 2 bases, leaving 2 bases not matched to a gene. Germline CDR1 is MGHRA and CDR2 is YSYEKL. The CDR3 extends over 14 amino acids. The CDR3 DNA follows: TGCGCCAGCAGCCAAGTTGGGGGGGCCTACGAGCAGTACTTC. Translating it yields CASSQVGGAYEQYF.

The chain employs TRBV4-2 and TRBJ1-1; D is ambiguous. The CDR3 spans 15 residues. Per the germline V gene, CDR1 is LGHNA and CDR2 is YNFKEQ. V gave up 0 bases and J gave up 2 bases, with 10 bases separating them. CDR3 in amino acids: CASSQDYSGNTEAFF. The DNA of the CDR3 is TGTGCCAGCAGCCAAGATTATTCTGGCAACACTGAAGCTTTCTTT.

The chain employs TRBV6-5 and TRBJ1-1, with no clear D. CDR3 length: 14 residues. Trimming took 1 base from V and 0 from J, leaving 6 bases between them. Germline CDR1 reads MNHEY; CDR2 reads SVGAGI. CDR3 sequence reads: CASSYFPMNTEAFF. As DNA, the CDR3 is TGTGCCAGCAGTTACTTCCCCATGAACACTGAAGCTTTCTTT.

Comment on this clone: This CDR3 is also generated by other DNA sequences in the sample. The chain is built from TRBV11-2 and TRBJ1-2; D is undetermined. The CDR3 totals 14 residues. Deletions cut 1 base from V and 0 bases from J, with 6 bases between. Germline loops: CDR1 SGHAT, CDR2 FQNNGV. The CDR3 is CASSLGPANYGYTF. The CDR3 DNA is TGTGCCAGCAGCTTAGGTCCCGCTAACTATGGCTACACCTTC.

V gene TRBV2 combines with J gene TRBJ2-1; D perhaps matches TRBD1 (6 bases). This CDR3 spans 13 amino acids. Trimming shortened V by 4 bases and J by 5 bases, and 9 bases separated the two germline ends. Germline CDR1 and CDR2: SNHLY and FYNNEI. CDR3 protein: CASSVDRNNEQFF. CDR3 in DNA: TGTGCCAGCAGTGTGGACAGAAACAATGAGCAGTTCTTC. Based on the CDR3 plus reference TRBV2 and TRBJ2-1, the full variable domain is EPEVTQTPSHQVTQMGQEVILRCVPISNHLYFYWYRQILGQKVEFLVSFYNNEISEKSEIFDDQFSVERPDGSNFTLKIRSTKLEDSAMYFCASSVDRNNEQFFGPGTRLTVL.

The chain joins TRBV6-1 to TRBJ2-7; D gene uncertain. From germline, CDR1 is MNHNS and CDR2 SASEGT. The V gene lost 8 bases and the J gene lost 0 bases, with 8 bases spanning the gap. The CDR3 totals 12 residues. The CDR3 coding sequence is TGTGCCAGCTCCCCCCTCTCCTACGAGCAGTACTTC. This codes for CASSPLSYEQYF.

This clone has just one count. This rearrangement joins TRBV27 to TRBJ2-3; D not certain. V was trimmed by 4 bases and J by 0 bases, leaving 11 bases between them. The germline CDR1 and CDR2 sequences are MNHEY and SMNVEV (reference sequence). The CDR3 consists of 15 residues. CDR3 coding DNA: TGTGCCAGCAGTTCGACTCGGCTGAGCACAGATACGCAGTATTTT. Its translation: CASSSTRLSTDTQYF.

This clone was observed once. This sequence joins TRBV9 and TRBJ2-3, with 10 positions matching TRBD2. The V segment lost 0 bases and the J segment 4 bases; nucleotides outside the gene matches: 5. The CDR3 runs to 16 residues. CDR1 is SGDLS and CDR2 is YYNGEE in the germline V gene. In nucleotides, the CDR3 is TGTGCCAGCAGCGTAGTTCCTAGCGGGAGAGCAGATACGCAGTATTTT. Amino acids: CASSVVPSGRADTQYF. Full variable domain (remainder filled in from reference TRBV9 and TRBJ2-3): DSGVTQTPKHLITATGQRVTLRCSPRSGDLSVYWYQQSLDQGLQFLIQYYNGEERAKGNILERFSAQQFPDLHSELNLSSLELGDSALYFCASSVVPSGRADTQYFGPGTRLTVL.

The genes are TRBV30 and TRBJ2-7; 8 nucleotides match TRBD1. Germline CDR1 and CDR2: GTSNPN and SVGIG (reference sequence). J was trimmed by 0 bases and V by 1 base; bases with no gene match: 8. The CDR3 spans 16 residues. CDR3 bases: TGTGCCTGGAGTGCACCCGGGACAGGAAGCTCCTACGAGCAGTACTTC. Protein sequence: CAWSAPGTGSSYEQYF.

The chain uses TRBV18 and TRBJ1-1; D gene unclear. Germline V gene data show CDR1 as KGHSH and CDR2 as LQKENI. There are 12 residues in the CDR3. V lost 4 bases and J 1 base, leaving 4 bases between the germline ends. CDR3 sequence: CASSHGNTEAFF. Here the CDR3 DNA reads TGTGCCAGCTCACACGGGAACACTGAAGCTTTCTTT.

The V gene is TRBV5-1, the J gene TRBJ1-6, with D perhaps TRBD1 (6 bases). CDR3 length: 13 amino acids. V shed 3 bases and J shed 5 bases, with 6 bases lying between them. From germline, CDR1 is SGHRS and CDR2 YFSETQ. The CDR3 DNA sequence: TGCGCCAGCAGCTGGGACAATAATTCACCCCTCCACTTT. Protein: CASSWDNNSPLHF.

Remarks on this clone: Other nucleotide sequences in the sample specify the same CDR3. The V and J genes are TRBV6-5 and TRBJ1-5, with D unclear. With 4 bases removed from V and 3 bases from J, the gap between germline ends came to 7 bases. The CDR3 consists of 13 residues. The germline gives CDR1 MNHEY, CDR2 SVGAGI. CDR3 protein: CASSWALNQPQHF. The DNA of the CDR3 is TGTGCCAGCAGTTGGGCTCTCAATCAGCCCCAGCATTTT.

The chain employs TRBV27 and TRBJ2-7; 11 bases line up with TRBD1. The CDR3 runs to 15 residues. Germline CDR1 MNHEY, CDR2 SMNVEV (reference sequence). V lost 5 bases and J lost 4; bases outside the gene matches: 7. CDR3 sequence: CASSPRTGGRYEQYF. CDR3 nucleotides: TGTGCCAGCAGTCCCAGGACAGGGGGCAGGTACGAGCAGTACTTC.

This clone was detected once. The J gene is TRBJ1-1, the V gene TRBV28; D is perhaps TRBD1 (6 bases). This CDR3 spans 16 amino acids. Deletions cut 4 bases from V and 4 bases from J, with 19 bases between. Germline loops: CDR1 MDHEN, CDR2 SYDVKM. The CDR3 sequence: CASSSLPLRDITEAFF. CDR3 sequence (DNA): TGTGCCAGCAGTTCCCTCCCTTTAAGGGACATCACTGAAGCTTTCTTT. Looking up the rest from reference TRBV28 and TRBJ1-1 gives the full variable domain: DVKVTQSSRYLVKRTGEKVFLECVQDMDHENMFWYRQDPGLGLRLIYFSYDVKMKEKGDIPEGYSVSREKKERFSLILESASTNQTSMYLCASSSLPLRDITEAFFGQGTRLTVV.

The V call is TRBV5-6, the J call TRBJ1-1; D is unclear. This CDR3 is built from 14 residues. Between the trimmed V and J ends, which lost 9 bases and 1 base, there was a span of 16 bases. The V gene's germline CDR1 is SGHDT and CDR2 YYEEEE. The CDR3 sequence is CATGPGLWNTEAFF. CDR3 bases: TGTGCCACCGGGCCCGGACTCTGGAACACTGAAGCTTTCTTT.

This chain links TRBV7-8 with TRBJ2-3, with a possible D match to TRBD1 (5 bases). The CDR3 is 16 amino acids. V dropped 1 base and J dropped 2 bases, with 13 bases sitting between them. Germline CDR1 reads SGHVS; CDR2 reads FQNEAQ. The CDR3 protein is CASSLGQTQLTDTQYF. The CDR3 DNA sequence: TGTGCCAGCAGCTTAGGACAGACCCAACTCACAGATACGCAGTATTTT.

This clone has just a few counts. The chain combines TRBV10-2 with TRBJ1-5; 9 bases line up with TRBD1. V trimming: 3 bases; J trimming: 6 bases; junction bases outside the gene matches: 0. CDR1 WSHSY and CDR2 SAAADI come from the germline V gene. This CDR3 spans 13 amino acids. CDR3 protein: CASSEQGAQPQHF. The DNA of the CDR3 is TGCGCCAGCAGTGAACAGGGGGCTCAGCCCCAGCATTTT.

The rearrangement joins TRBV30 to TRBJ1-1; a possible D gene is TRBD1 (5 bases). V was trimmed by 0 bases and J by 5 bases, leaving 10 bases between them. Looked up from germline, CDR1 is GTSNPN and CDR2 is SVGIG (reference sequence). This CDR3 region has 13 residues. The CDR3 nucleotides read TGTGCCTGGAGTGTCGGGGGGAATACTGAAGCTTTCTTT. It translates to CAWSVGGNTEAFF.